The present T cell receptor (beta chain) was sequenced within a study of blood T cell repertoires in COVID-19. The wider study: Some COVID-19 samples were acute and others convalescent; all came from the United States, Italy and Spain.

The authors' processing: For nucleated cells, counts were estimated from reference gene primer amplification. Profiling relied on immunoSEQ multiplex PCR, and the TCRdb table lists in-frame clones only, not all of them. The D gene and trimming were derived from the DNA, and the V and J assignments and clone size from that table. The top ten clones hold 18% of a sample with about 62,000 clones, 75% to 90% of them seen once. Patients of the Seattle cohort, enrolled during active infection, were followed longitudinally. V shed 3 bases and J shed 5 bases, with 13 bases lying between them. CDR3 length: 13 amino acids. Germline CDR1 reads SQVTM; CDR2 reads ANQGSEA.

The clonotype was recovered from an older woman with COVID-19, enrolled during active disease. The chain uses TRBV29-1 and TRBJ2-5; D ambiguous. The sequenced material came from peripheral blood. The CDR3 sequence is CSVEYGGRETQYF. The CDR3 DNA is TGCAGCGTTGAGTATGGCGGTAGGGAGACCCAGTACTTC. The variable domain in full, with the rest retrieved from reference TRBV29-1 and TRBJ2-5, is SAVISQKPSRDICQRGTSLTIQCQVDSQVTMMFWYRQQPGQSLTLIATANQGSEATYESGFVIDKFPISRPNLTFSTLTVSNMSPEDSSIYLCSVEYGGRETQYFGPGTRLLVL.